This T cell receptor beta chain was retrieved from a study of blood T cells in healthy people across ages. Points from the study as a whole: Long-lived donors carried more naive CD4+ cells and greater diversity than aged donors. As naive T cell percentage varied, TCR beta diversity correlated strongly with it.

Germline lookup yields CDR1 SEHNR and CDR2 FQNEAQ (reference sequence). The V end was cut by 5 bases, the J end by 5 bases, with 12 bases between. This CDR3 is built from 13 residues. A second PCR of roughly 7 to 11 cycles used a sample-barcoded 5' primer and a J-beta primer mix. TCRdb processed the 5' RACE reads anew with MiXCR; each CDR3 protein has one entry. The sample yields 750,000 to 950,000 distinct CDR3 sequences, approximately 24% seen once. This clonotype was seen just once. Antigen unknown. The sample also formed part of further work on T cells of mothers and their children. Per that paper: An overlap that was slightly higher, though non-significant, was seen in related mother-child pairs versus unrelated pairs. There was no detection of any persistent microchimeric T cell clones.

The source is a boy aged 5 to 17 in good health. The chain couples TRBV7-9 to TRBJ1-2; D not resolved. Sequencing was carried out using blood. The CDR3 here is CASSPRVGYGYTF. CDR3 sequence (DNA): TGTGCCAGCAGCCCACGAGTTGGATATGGCTACACCTTC.